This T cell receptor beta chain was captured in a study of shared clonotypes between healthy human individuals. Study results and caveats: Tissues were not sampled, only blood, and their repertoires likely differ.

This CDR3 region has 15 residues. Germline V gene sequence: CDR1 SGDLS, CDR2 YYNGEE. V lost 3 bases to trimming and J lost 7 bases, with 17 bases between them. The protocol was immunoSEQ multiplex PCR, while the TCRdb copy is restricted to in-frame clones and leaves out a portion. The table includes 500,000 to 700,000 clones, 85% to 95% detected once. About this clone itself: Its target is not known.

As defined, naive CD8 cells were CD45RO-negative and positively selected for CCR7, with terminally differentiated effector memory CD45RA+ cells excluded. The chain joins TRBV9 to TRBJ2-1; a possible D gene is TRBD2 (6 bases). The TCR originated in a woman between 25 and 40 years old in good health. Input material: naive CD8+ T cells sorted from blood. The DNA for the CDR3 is TGTGCCAGCAGCGCGGGACTGTCGACGGGTAATGAGCAGTTCTTC. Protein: CASSAGLSTGNEQFF.